This T cell receptor (beta chain) was captured in a study of CD8+ T cells in alopecia areata. Study-wide context: Tofacitinib exposure lasted 6 to 18 months, followed by 6 months off drug.

As to this clone: Antigen unknown.

The study, taken as a whole, reports: Alphabeta T cells residing in normal skin are also sequenced in scalp samples.

RNA was extracted and reverse transcribed into cDNA as the sequencing template. Generated by immunoSEQ multiplex PCR, the TCRdb table keeps only in-frame clones and is missing some. Of hundreds of thousands of clones in the sample, roughly two thirds are singletons; the top ten hold around 1.2%. CDR3 length: 15 amino acids. The germline gives CDR1 SGHRS, CDR2 YFSETQ. V was pared by 0 bases and J by 5 bases, with 4 bases of the junction left unmatched. The receptor was derived from a human donor with alopecia areata. The chain employs TRBV5-1 and TRBJ2-2, with 7 positions matching TRBD2. The sequencing here drew on CD4+ T cells sorted from blood, taken at week 0. The CDR3 is CASSLEAGRTGELFF. The CDR3 DNA follows: TGCGCCAGCAGCTTGGAAGCGGGGAGAACCGGGGAGCTGTTTTTT. The full variable domain, completed using reference TRBV5-1 and TRBJ2-2, is KAGVTQTPRYLIKTRGQQVTLSCSPISGHRSVSWYQQTPGQGLQFLFEYFSETQRNKGNFPGRFSGRQFSNSRSEMNVSTLELGDSALYLCASSLEAGRTGELFFGEGSRLTVL.